This T cell receptor (beta chain) was sequenced during a study of identical twins. Study-wide findings and caveats: Monozygotic twins shared more out-of-frame TCR alpha than recombination models predicted. Insertions were reduced in abundant cord blood beta clonotypes but not in memory repertoires.

Of note for this clonotype: Its antigen remains unknown.

The CDR3 contains 15 residues. Trimming shortened V by 5 bases and J by 3 bases, and 14 bases separated the two germline ends. Per germline, CDR1 SEHNR and CDR2 FQNEAQ (reference sequence). All donors were healthy Caucasians. The authors used template switching to add a universal primer site and gave cDNA unique molecular identifiers. Each CDR3 protein is one row after TCRdb ran MiXCR on the 5' RACE reads. Of 550,000 to 800,000 distinct CDR3 sequences listed, around 7.5% were seen once; the top ten hold 1.6%. This sample also belongs to another study, concerning yellow fever vaccine responses in identical twins.

The chain has TRBV7-9 and TRBJ2-1; D unclear. The sequenced sample consisted of PBMCs. The sequence was obtained from a woman between 18 and 29 years old in good health. The CDR3 nucleotides are TGTGCCAGCAGCCCCCGTTTAAGTCTCTACAATGAGCAGTTCTTC. It translates to CASSPRLSLYNEQFF.